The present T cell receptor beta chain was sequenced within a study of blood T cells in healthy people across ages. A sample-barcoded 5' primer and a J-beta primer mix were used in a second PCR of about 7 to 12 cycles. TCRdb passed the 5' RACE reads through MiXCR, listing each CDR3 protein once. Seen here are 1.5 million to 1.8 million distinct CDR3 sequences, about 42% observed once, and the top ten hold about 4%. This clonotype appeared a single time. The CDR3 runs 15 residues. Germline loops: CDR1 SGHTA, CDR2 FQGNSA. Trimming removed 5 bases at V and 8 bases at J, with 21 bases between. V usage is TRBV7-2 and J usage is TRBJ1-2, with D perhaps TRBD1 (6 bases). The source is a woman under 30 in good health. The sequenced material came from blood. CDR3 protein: CASSPTGQTRKGYTF. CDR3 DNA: TGTGCCAGCAGCCCAACCGGACAGACCCGAAAGGGCTACACCTTC.